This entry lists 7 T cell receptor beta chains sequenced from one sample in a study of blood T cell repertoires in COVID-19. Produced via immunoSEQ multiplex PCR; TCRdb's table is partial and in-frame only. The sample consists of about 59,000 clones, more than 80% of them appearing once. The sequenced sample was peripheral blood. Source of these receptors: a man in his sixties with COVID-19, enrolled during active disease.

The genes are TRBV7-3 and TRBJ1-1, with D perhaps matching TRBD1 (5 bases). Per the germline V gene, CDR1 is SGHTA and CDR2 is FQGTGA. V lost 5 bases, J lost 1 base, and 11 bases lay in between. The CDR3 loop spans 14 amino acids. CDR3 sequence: CASSPIGENTEAFF. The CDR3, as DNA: TGTGCCAGCAGCCCAATAGGGGAGAACACTGAAGCTTTCTTT. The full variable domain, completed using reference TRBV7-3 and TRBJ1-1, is GAGVSQTPSNKVTEKGKYVELRCDPISGHTALYWYRQSLGQGPEFLIYFQGTGAADDSGLPNDRFFAVRPEGSVSTLKIQRTERGDSAVYLCASSPIGENTEAFFGQGTRLTVV.

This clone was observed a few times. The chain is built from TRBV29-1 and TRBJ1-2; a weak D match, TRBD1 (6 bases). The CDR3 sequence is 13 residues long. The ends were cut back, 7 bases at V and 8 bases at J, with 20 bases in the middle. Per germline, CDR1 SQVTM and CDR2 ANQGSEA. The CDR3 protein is CSGETGWGSGYTF. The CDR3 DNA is TGCAGCGGAGAGACAGGTTGGGGCTCAGGCTACACCTTC. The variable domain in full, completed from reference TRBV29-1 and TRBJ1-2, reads SAVISQKPSRDICQRGTSLTIQCQVDSQVTMMFWYRQQPGQSLTLIATANQGSEATYESGFVIDKFPISRPNLTFSTLTVSNMSPEDSSIYLCSGETGWGSGYTFGSGTRLTVV.

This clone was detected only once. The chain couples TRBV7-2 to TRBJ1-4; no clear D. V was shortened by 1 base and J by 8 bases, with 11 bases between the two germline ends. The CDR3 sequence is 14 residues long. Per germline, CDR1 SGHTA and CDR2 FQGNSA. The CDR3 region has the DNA TGTGCCAGCAGCTTAGAAAGGTTAGCGGAAAAACTGTTTTTT. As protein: CASSLERLAEKLFF.

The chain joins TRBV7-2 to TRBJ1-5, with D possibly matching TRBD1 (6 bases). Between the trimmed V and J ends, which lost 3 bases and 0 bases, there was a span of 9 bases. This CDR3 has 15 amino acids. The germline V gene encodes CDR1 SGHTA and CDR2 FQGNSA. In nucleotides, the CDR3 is TGTGCCAGCAGCTTCCAACAGGGTAGCAATCAGCCCCAGCATTTT. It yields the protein CASSFQQGSNQPQHF.

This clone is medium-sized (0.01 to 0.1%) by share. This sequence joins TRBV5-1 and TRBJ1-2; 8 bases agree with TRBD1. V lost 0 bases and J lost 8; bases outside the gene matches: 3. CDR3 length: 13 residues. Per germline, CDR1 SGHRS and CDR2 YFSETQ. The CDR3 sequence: CASSLAGGQGYTF. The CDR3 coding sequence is TGCGCCAGCAGCTTGGCAGGGGGCCAAGGCTACACCTTC.

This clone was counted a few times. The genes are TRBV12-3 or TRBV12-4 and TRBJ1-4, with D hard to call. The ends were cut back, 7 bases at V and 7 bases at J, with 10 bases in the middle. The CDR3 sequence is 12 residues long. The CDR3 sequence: CASNFGGEKLFF. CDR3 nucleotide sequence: TGTGCCAGCAACTTTGGAGGTGAAAAACTGTTTTTT.

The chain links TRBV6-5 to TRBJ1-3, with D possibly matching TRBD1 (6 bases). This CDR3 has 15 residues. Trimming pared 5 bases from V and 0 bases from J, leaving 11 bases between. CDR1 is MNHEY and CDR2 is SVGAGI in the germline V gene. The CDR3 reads CASSRQATSGNTIYF. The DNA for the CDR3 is TGTGCCAGCAGTCGACAGGCTACCTCTGGAAACACCATATATTTT.